This passage covers 17 T cell receptor beta chains from one sample sequenced in a study of STAT3 mutations in large granular lymphocyte leukemia. Findings and caveats of the study: At least one immunodominant TCR beta clonotype appeared in every T-cell large granular lymphocyte leukemia patient.

For these receptors, no antigen is known. This table comes from immunoSEQ multiplex PCR, and its TCRdb copy is limited to in-frame clones, with some not included. Of 15,000 to 20,000 clones in the sample, 92% were seen once. What was sequenced was peripheral blood mononuclear cells. The receptors derive from a man aged 60-69 years with T-cell large granular lymphocyte leukemia. Some clones in this sample may be carry-over from other donors' samples.

The chain links TRBV7-2 to TRBJ1-1; D may be TRBD1 (5 bases). The CDR3 totals 16 residues. Trimming cost V 1 base and J 0 bases, with 12 bases left between them. Germline V gene data show CDR1 as SGHTA and CDR2 as FQGNSA. CDR3 DNA sequence: TGTGCCAGCAGCTTAGTGCGACAGCTCATGAACACTGAAGCTTTCTTT. This sequence encodes CASSLVRQLMNTEAFF.

This clone was seen only once. V gene TRBV5-1 combines with J gene TRBJ2-1, with 7 bases that match TRBD1. There are 15 residues in the CDR3. Germline loops: CDR1 SGHRS, CDR2 YFSETQ. The trim removed 6 bases at V and 0 bases at J, leaving 6 bases unmatched. The CDR3 region has the DNA TGCGCCAGCACACCGGCAGGGGGCTCCTACAATGAGCAGTTCTTC. Its translation: CASTPAGGSYNEQFF.

V gene TRBV14 combines with J gene TRBJ2-7; D is perhaps TRBD1 or TRBD2 (5 bases each). The CDR3 contains 15 residues. Deletions cut 0 bases from V and 4 bases from J, with 13 bases between. Germline V gene lookup returns CDR1 SGHDN and CDR2 FVKESK. Here the CDR3 reads CASSQDHGREYEQYF. CDR3 in DNA: TGTGCCAGCAGCCAAGATCATGGCAGGGAGTACGAGCAGTACTTC.

The chain links TRBV5-1 to TRBJ2-3, with TRBD1 as a possible D gene (5 bases). V gave up 4 bases and J gave up 6 bases, with 15 bases separating them. Germline CDR1 and CDR2: SGHRS and YFSETQ. This CDR3 has 14 residues. CDR3 sequence (DNA): TGCGCCAGCAGCGTGGCAGGGTCCCAGGATACGCAGTATTTT. Protein sequence: CASSVAGSQDTQYF.

This chain connects TRBV7-9 to TRBJ2-5; TRBD2 agrees at 12 bases. Germline trimming cut 6 bases from V and 5 bases from J; bases unmatched to any gene: 7. Germline V gene data show CDR1 as SEHNR and CDR2 as FQNEAQ (reference sequence). The CDR3 consists of 15 residues. The CDR3 sequence is CASRGTSGPGETQYF. The CDR3 nucleotides read TGTGCCAGCAGGGGGACTAGCGGGCCGGGGGAGACCCAGTACTTC.

The rearrangement joins TRBV4-1 to TRBJ2-5; D uncertain. From germline, CDR1 is MGHRA and CDR2 YSYEKL. Trimming shortened V by 1 base and J by 1 base, and 10 bases separated the two germline ends. This CDR3 is built from 15 residues. The DNA for the CDR3 is TGCGCCAGCAGCCAAGGGGCTGGCGGCCAAGAGACCCAGTACTTC. It yields the protein CASSQGAGGQETQYF.

The chain couples TRBV5-4 to TRBJ2-2; no definite D call. Trimming took off 5 bases at V and 0 bases at J, with 11 bases between the two ends. The CDR3 covers 15 residues. The germline CDR1 and CDR2 sequences are SGHNT and YYREEE (reference sequence). The CDR3 nucleotides read TGTGCCAGCAGGGCCGGACGGACGAACACCGGGGAGCTGTTTTTT. It translates to CASRAGRTNTGELFF.

The rearrangement joins TRBV28 to TRBJ2-7; 10 nucleotides align to TRBD1. V was pared by 6 bases and J by 7 bases, with 6 bases of the junction left unmatched. This CDR3 is built from 13 residues. CDR1 is MDHEN, CDR2 SYDVKM, per germline. The CDR3 coding sequence is TGTGCCAGCAGCGGGGACAGGGGAAGGGAGCAGTACTTC. Its protein is CASSGDRGREQYF.

The count of this clone is one. This chain links TRBV4-2 with TRBJ2-7; TRBD2 aligns across 9 bases. With 0 bases clipped from V and 1 base from J, the junction kept 10 bases outside the gene matches. Germline CDR1 LGHNA, CDR2 YNFKEQ. The CDR3 is 18 amino acids. The CDR3 DNA is TGTGCCAGCAGCCAAGAAGCGCAGATAGCGGGAGCGTCCTACGAGCAGTACTTC. Residues: CASSQEAQIAGASYEQYF.

This chain links TRBV5-4 with TRBJ1-1; D not resolved. CDR1 SGHNT and CDR2 YYREEE come from the germline V gene (reference sequence). The CDR3 runs to 15 residues. The V gene lost 0 bases and the J gene lost 6 bases, with 15 bases spanning the gap. The CDR3 nucleotides are TGTGCCAGCAGCTTGGCGACCTCCAGCGGGGCTGAAGCTTTCTTT. It yields the protein CASSLATSSGAEAFF.

The V gene is TRBV30, the J gene TRBJ1-5; no clear D. The germline V and J ends were trimmed by 3 bases and 6 bases, with 15 bases remaining between them. Germline CDR1 GTSNPN, CDR2 SVGIG (reference sequence). The CDR3 consists of 14 residues. The CDR3 spells CAWSNTGVGQPQHF. The CDR3 bases are TGTGCCTGGAGCAACACCGGTGTGGGTCAGCCCCAGCATTTT.

J is TRBJ2-5 and V is TRBV4-3; D unclear. Between the trimmed V and J ends, which lost 0 bases and 6 bases, there was a span of 2 bases. Germline V gene sequence: CDR1 LGHNA, CDR2 YSLEER. This CDR3 contains 11 residues. Here the CDR3 reads CASSQDKTQYF. CDR3 in DNA: TGCGCCAGCAGCCAAGATAAGACCCAGTACTTC.

The V gene is TRBV4-3, the J gene TRBJ1-2, with a weak D call TRBD1 (5 bases). The germline V gene encodes CDR1 LGHNA and CDR2 YSLEER. This CDR3 is built from 15 residues. V gave up 0 bases and J gave up 2 bases, with 10 bases separating them. CDR3 sequence: CASSQDLGGNYGYTF. DNA of the CDR3: TGCGCCAGCAGCCAAGATTTGGGGGGGAACTATGGCTACACCTTC.

This chain links TRBV5-1 with TRBJ1-2, with D perhaps TRBD1 (6 bases). The germline gives CDR1 SGHRS, CDR2 YFSETQ. There are 12 residues in the CDR3. Trimming removed 4 bases from V and 6 bases from J, with 10 bases in between. CDR3 region: CASSVDSHGYTF. In nucleotides, the CDR3 is TGCGCCAGCAGCGTGGACAGCCATGGCTACACCTTC. Based on the CDR3 plus reference TRBV5-1 and TRBJ1-2, the full variable domain is KAGVTQTPRYLIKTRGQQVTLSCSPISGHRSVSWYQQTPGQGLQFLFEYFSETQRNKGNFPGRFSGRQFSNSRSEMNVSTLELGDSALYLCASSVDSHGYTFGSGTRLTVV.

The chain joins TRBV9 to TRBJ1-2; D is uncertain. Trimming stripped 4 bases from V and 0 bases from J, with 16 bases between. CDR1 SGDLS and CDR2 YYNGEE come from the germline V gene. The CDR3 contains 16 residues. The CDR3 loop reads CASSPYHTSSNYGYTF. Here the CDR3 DNA reads TGTGCCAGCAGCCCATACCACACCTCGTCTAACTATGGCTACACCTTC.

This clone was detected once. The chain employs TRBV18 and TRBJ2-2; 8 bases line up with TRBD1. Trimming took 4 bases from V and 6 from J; bases not matched to a gene: 7. There are 15 residues in the CDR3. Germline CDR1 is KGHSH and CDR2 is LQKENI. In DNA form, the CDR3 reads TGTGCCAGCTCACTACGACAGGGACAGGCCGGGGAGCTGTTTTTT. As protein: CASSLRQGQAGELFF.

V is TRBV6-4 and J is TRBJ2-1, with D hard to call. CDR1 is MRHNA and CDR2 is SNTAGT in the germline V gene. The CDR3 sequence is 15 residues long. The V and J ends lost 5 bases and 5 bases respectively, with 16 bases between them. The CDR3 is CASSRDGRSDNEQFF. CDR3 DNA sequence: TGTGCCAGCAGTCGCGACGGACGGTCGGACAATGAGCAGTTCTTC.